The T cell receptor beta chain described here comes from a study of response to subunit inactivated influenza vaccine listed by TCRdb under 2018. Background on the whole study: To follow how T cells responded to a trivalent subunit inactivated influenza vaccine, the researchers relied on deep quantitative profiling of the T cell receptor repertoire. What the work shows at the level of the full study, not this receptor alone: The authors proposed that each seasonal influenza vaccination may bring in only a limited number of new T cells.

Between the V and J ends, shortened by 2 bases and 4 bases respectively, the junction contains 8 bases. The germline V gene supplies CDR1 KGHSH and CDR2 LQKENI. Taken from cysteine to phenylalanine, the CDR3 has 14 residues. Only CDR3 DNA remains: 42 bases, in frame from the first base. In the case of this clonotype: This receptor's antigen is unknown. Base quality data are lacking; no much larger clone is found one base away.

The library came from RT-PCR. Instrument on record: Illumina HiSeq 2500. TCRdb trimmed public reads at Q25 via fastp, called clones via MiXCR and kept in-frame beta chains. Each entry is one CDR3 protein sequence, shown with its most common DNA and genes. This sample comprises 560,000 or so distinct CDR3 sequences, 6.5% to 8% of them detected only once. In total, the top ten clones hold over 10% of the sample. This chain is built from TRBV18 and TRBJ2-2; no D gene call is confident. Specimen: PBMCs from blood, collected around 25 months after vaccination. The clonotype was recovered from a man between 50 and 70 years old who received an inactivated influenza vaccine. Donor details come from another sample of the same person, matched by shared clones. Read as DNA, the sequence is TGTGCCAGCTCACCATTGACTGTCACCGGGGAGCTGTTTTTT. Translated, it reads CASSPLTVTGELFF.